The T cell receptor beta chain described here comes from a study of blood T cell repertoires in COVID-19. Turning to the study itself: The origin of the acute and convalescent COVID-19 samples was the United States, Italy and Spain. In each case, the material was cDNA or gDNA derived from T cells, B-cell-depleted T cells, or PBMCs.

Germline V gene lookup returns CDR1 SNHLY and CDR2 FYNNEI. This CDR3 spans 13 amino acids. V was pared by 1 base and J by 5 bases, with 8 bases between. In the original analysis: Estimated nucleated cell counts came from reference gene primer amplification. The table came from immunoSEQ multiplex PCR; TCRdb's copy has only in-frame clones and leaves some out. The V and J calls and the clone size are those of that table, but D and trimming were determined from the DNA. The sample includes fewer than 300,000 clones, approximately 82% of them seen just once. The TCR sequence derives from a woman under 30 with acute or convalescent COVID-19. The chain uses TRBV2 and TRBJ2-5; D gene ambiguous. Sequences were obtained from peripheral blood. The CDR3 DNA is TGTGCCAGCAGTGAAGTTGCGGCGGAGACCCAGTACTTC. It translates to CASSEVAAETQYF.